These 4 T cell receptor beta chains were all obtained from the same sample, sequenced in a study of shared clonotypes between healthy human individuals (dated by TCRdb to 2019 to 2021). Libraries were prepared through the immunoSEQ multiplex PCR assay. Not all clones reach the TCRdb copy of this immuneACCESS table, which keeps in-frame sequences only. Checked studies attribute under half of the gap to unresolved V genes and leave the rest unexplained. The sample records 900,000 to 1,200,000 clones, 75% to 85% of which are singletons. The top ten clones comprise 0.55% to 0.7% of the sample. Material for sequencing was memory CD4+ T cells from PBMCs. The sample's cell subset or site label, in plain terms: CD45RA-negative fraction. These receptor sequences come from a man between 18 and 35 years old in good health. Some clones in this sample may be carry-over from other donors' samples.

The chain carries TRBV6-1 and TRBJ2-7; 8 bases match TRBD1. Germline-derived CDR1 and CDR2 are MNHNS and SASEGT. CDR3 size: 16 residues. Trimming took 0 bases from V and 5 from J; bases not matched to a gene: 9. CDR3 region: CASSEALDRVIHEQYF. CDR3 sequence (DNA): TGTGCCAGCAGTGAAGCCCTGGACAGGGTAATTCACGAGCAGTACTTC.

The gene calls are TRBV6-1 and TRBJ1-4, with 10 bases identical to TRBD1. Germline assignment: CDR1 MNHNS and CDR2 SASEGT. The trim removed 2 bases at V and 5 bases at J, leaving 11 bases unmatched. The CDR3 has 18 amino acids. The CDR3 protein is CASSERAYEGQGNEKLFF. The CDR3 nucleotides read TGTGCCAGCAGTGAACGCGCTTACGAGGGACAGGGGAATGAAAAACTGTTTTTT.

This clone has more than one count but fewer than ten. The chain is built from TRBV11-2 and TRBJ2-3; no definite D call. The germline V gene encodes CDR1 SGHAT and CDR2 FQNNGV. V was cut by 3 bases and J by 0 bases, with 7 bases left in between. The CDR3 extends over 14 amino acids. The CDR3, as DNA: TGTGCCAGCAGCTTTGGCGACAGCACAGATACGCAGTATTTT. Its protein product is CASSFGDSTDTQYF.

V usage is TRBV19 and J usage is TRBJ2-7; 7 bases fit TRBD1. Germline V lookup: CDR1 LNHDA, CDR2 SQIVND (reference sequence). After removal of 6 bases from V and 2 bases from J, the junction contained 7 bases not matched to a gene. This CDR3 contains 14 residues. The CDR3 nucleotides are TGTGCCAGTAGGAAAGAACAGGGGACCTACGAGCAGTACTTC. Translated, it gives CASRKEQGTYEQYF.